This passage covers 10 T cell receptor beta chains from one sample sequenced in a study of somatic mutations in cytotoxic T cells in rheumatoid arthritis. Clones were read by immunoSEQ multiplex PCR, and TCRdb kept only the in-frame ones, dropping some. The sample lists more than 13,000 clones, 72% occurring once. The sequencing input was CD8+ T cells sorted from blood. All receptors come from an adult with rheumatoid arthritis.

The chain recombines TRBV28 with TRBJ1-1; D might be TRBD1 (6 bases). Germline V gene lookup returns CDR1 MDHEN and CDR2 SYDVKM. Trimming removed 1 base from V and 8 bases from J, with 11 bases in between. The CDR3 runs 13 residues. This CDR3 is CASSLSGAGEAFF. CDR3 nucleotides: TGTGCCAGCAGTTTATCAGGGGCGGGGGAAGCTTTCTTT.

V usage is TRBV28 and J usage is TRBJ1-2; D ambiguous. This CDR3 is 18 amino acids long. Germline-derived CDR1 and CDR2 are MDHEN and SYDVKM. Trimming shortened V by 4 bases and J by 1 base, and 22 bases separated the two germline ends. The CDR3 DNA reads TGTGCCAGCAGTTCGGTCGCCCCTGGCAGCTATTTTAACTATGGCTACACCTTC. It codes for CASSSVAPGSYFNYGYTF.

J is TRBJ1-1 and V is TRBV5-4; possibly TRBD1 for D (5 bases). CDR3 length: 16 residues. The germline gives CDR1 SGHNT, CDR2 YYREEE (reference sequence). With 4 bases removed from V and 0 bases from J, the gap between germline ends came to 16 bases. CDR3 DNA sequence: TGTGCCAGCAGCCTTGACAGTTTTAGGATGAACACTGAAGCTTTCTTT. Encoded protein: CASSLDSFRMNTEAFF.

This chain uses TRBV5-1 with TRBJ1-2, with D unresolved. With 4 bases removed from V and 0 bases from J, the gap between germline ends came to 7 bases. CDR3 size: 13 residues. Per the germline V gene, CDR1 is SGHRS and CDR2 is YFSETQ. CDR3 protein: CASSLQANYGYTF. DNA of the CDR3: TGCGCCAGCAGCCTTCAAGCTAACTATGGCTACACCTTC.

The chain uses TRBV29-1 and TRBJ2-1; D gene ambiguous. Trimming cost V 4 bases and J 3 bases, with 7 bases left between them. Germline CDR1 SQVTM, CDR2 ANQGSEA. The CDR3 sequence is 12 residues long. The DNA for the CDR3 is TGCAGCGTTGGGCCCAGCTACAATGAGCAGTTCTTC. Encoded protein: CSVGPSYNEQFF.

This clone was counted between two and nine times. This rearrangement joins TRBV18 to TRBJ2-5; D not certain. Germline CDR1 and CDR2: KGHSH and LQKENI. The CDR3 loop spans 11 amino acids. The V and J ends lost 3 bases and 2 bases respectively, with 1 base between them. The CDR3 DNA sequence: TGTGCCAGCTCACCTCAAGAGACCCAGTACTTC. It specifies CASSPQETQYF.

The gene calls are TRBV4-1 and TRBJ1-4; 9 bases are a match to TRBD1. This CDR3 is 13 amino acids long. The J segment lost 8 bases and the V segment lost 6 bases, leaving 4 bases of the junction unmatched. CDR1 and CDR2 (germline): MGHRA, YSYEKL. The CDR3 nucleotides are TGCGCCAGCAGGGGACAGGGTGGGGAAAAACTGTTTTTT. Translating gives CASRGQGGEKLFF.

V is TRBV11-2 and J is TRBJ1-2; 10 nucleotides agree with TRBD1. Germline V gene sequence: CDR1 SGHAT, CDR2 FQNNGV. The CDR3 is 15 amino acids. V trimming: 4 bases; J trimming: 4 bases; junction bases outside the gene matches: 6. CDR3 bases: TGTGCCAGCAGCTCCGAGACAGGGGGCTCCTATGGCTACACCTTC. It is translated as CASSSETGGSYGYTF.

The chain has TRBV29-1 and TRBJ1-2, with D uncertain. This CDR3 spans 11 amino acids. Germline values: CDR1 SQVTM, CDR2 ANQGSEA. V was shortened by 6 bases and J by 6 bases, with 11 bases between the two germline ends. This CDR3 is CSVRAADGYTF. DNA of the CDR3: TGCAGCGTCCGGGCCGCGGATGGCTACACCTTC.

The rearrangement uses TRBV7-2 and TRBJ2-5; D ambiguous. V was cut by 5 bases and J by 1 base, with 14 bases left in between. In germline, CDR1 is SGHTA, CDR2 FQGNSA. This CDR3 has 15 amino acids. The CDR3 is CASSRTGRTQETQYF. CDR3 coding DNA: TGTGCCAGCAGCCGAACGGGCAGGACCCAAGAGACCCAGTACTTC.